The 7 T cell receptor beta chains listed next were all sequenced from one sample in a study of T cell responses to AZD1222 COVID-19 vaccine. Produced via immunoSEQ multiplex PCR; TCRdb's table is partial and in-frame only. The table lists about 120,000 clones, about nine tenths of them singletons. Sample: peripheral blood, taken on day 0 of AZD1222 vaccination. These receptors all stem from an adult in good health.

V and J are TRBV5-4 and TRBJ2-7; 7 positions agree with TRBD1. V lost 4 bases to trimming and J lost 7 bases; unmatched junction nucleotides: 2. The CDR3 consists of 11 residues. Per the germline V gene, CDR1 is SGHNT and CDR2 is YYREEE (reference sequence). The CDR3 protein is CASSTTGEQYF. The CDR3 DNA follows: TGTGCCAGCAGCACGACAGGGGAGCAGTACTTC.

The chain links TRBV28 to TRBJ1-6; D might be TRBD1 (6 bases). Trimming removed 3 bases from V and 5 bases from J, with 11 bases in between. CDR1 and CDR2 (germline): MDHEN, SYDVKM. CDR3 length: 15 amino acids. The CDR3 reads CASSFAGADNSPLHF. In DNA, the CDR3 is TGTGCCAGCAGTTTTGCAGGGGCAGATAATTCACCCCTCCACTTT.

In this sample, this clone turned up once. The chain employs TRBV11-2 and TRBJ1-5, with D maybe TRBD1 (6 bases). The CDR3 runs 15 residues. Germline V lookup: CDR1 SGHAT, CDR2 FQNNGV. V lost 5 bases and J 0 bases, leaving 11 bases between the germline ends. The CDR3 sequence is CASSTGTISNQPQHF. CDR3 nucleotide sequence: TGTGCCAGCAGCACCGGGACAATTAGCAATCAGCCCCAGCATTTT.

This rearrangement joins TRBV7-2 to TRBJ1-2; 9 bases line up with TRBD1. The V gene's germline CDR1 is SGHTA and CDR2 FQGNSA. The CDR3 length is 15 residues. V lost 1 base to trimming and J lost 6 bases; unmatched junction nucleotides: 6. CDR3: CASSLDRGRLDGYTF. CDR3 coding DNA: TGTGCCAGCAGCTTAGACAGGGGGCGCTTAGATGGCTACACCTTC.

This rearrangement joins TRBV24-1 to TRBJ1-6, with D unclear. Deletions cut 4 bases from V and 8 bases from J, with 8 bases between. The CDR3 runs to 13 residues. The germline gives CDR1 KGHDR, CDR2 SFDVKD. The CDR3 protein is CATSEGPYSPLHF. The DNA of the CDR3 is TGTGCCACCAGTGAAGGGCCGTATTCACCCCTCCACTTT.

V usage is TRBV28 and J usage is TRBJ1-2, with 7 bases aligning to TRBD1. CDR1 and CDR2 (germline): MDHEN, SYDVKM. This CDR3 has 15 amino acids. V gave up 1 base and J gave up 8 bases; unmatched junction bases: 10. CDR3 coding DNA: TGTGCCAGCAGTTTATTGATCGGGACAGACTTCGGCTACACCTTC. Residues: CASSLLIGTDFGYTF.

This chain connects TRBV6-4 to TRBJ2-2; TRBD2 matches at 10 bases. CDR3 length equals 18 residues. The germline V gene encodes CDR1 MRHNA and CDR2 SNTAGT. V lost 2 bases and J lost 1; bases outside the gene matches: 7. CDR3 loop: CASSDAASGGLNTGELFF. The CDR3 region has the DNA TGTGCCAGCAGTGACGCCGCTAGCGGGGGCCTGAACACCGGGGAGCTGTTTTTT.